A selection of T cell receptor beta chains follows, all from one sample in a study of cytomegalovirus exposure and HLA in healthy donors. Profiling relied on immunoSEQ multiplex PCR, and the TCRdb table lists in-frame clones only, not all of them. The repertoire includes about 140,000 clones, approximately 80% of them detected once, and around 2.4% sits in the top ten. The sequencing sample was made of PBMCs. All receptors derive from a woman aged 18-29 years in good health and CMV-seropositive. The CDR3 runs from the conserved cysteine through the conserved F or W. The order of the fields is CDR3 protein, CDR3 DNA, V gene, D gene, J gene, clone size. The D gene is left open where the match is weak. Clone size is shown for a subset of rows, as once, few, many or a class of expanded clone.

cdr3_aa: CASSYSETPNTEAFF
cdr3_nt: TGTGCCAGCAGTTACTCTGAGACACCGAACACTGAAGCTTTCTTT
v_call: TRBV6-5
d_call: -
j_call: TRBJ1-1
clone_size: -

cdr3_aa: CAIFGTGVGQPQHF
cdr3_nt: TGTGCCATCTTCGGGACAGGGGTCGGTCAGCCCCAGCATTTT
v_call: TRBV19
d_call: TRBD1
j_call: TRBJ1-5
clone_size: -

cdr3_aa: CASSLEAGGSYNEQFF
cdr3_nt: TGTGCCAGCAGCTTGGAGGCCGGGGGGTCCTACAATGAGCAGTTCTTC
v_call: TRBV5-6
d_call: TRBD2
j_call: TRBJ2-1
clone_size: -

cdr3_aa: CASSPRAGVPTDTQYF
cdr3_nt: TGCGCCAGCAGCCCTCGGGCGGGGGTACCCACAGATACGCAGTATTTT
v_call: TRBV5-1
d_call: TRBD2
j_call: TRBJ2-3
clone_size: -

cdr3_aa: CASSGGQGPSYNEQFF
cdr3_nt: TGTGCCAGCAGCGGGGGACAGGGGCCTTCCTACAATGAGCAGTTCTTC
v_call: TRBV7-9
d_call: TRBD1
j_call: TRBJ2-1
clone_size: once

cdr3_aa: CASSLIGGGREQFF
cdr3_nt: TGTGCCAGCAGTTTAATCGGGGGGGGCAGGGAGCAGTTCTTC
v_call: TRBV28
d_call: TRBD2
j_call: TRBJ2-1
clone_size: -

cdr3_aa: CASSDDNRADTQYF
cdr3_nt: TGTGCCAGCAGTGATGATAACCGCGCAGATACGCAGTATTTT
v_call: TRBV25-1
d_call: -
j_call: TRBJ2-3
clone_size: -

cdr3_aa: CASSPNRTVLVNQPQHF
cdr3_nt: TGTGCCAGCAGTCCTAATCGGACAGTTTTGGTCAATCAGCCCCAGCATTTT
v_call: TRBV6-9
d_call: -
j_call: TRBJ1-5
clone_size: -

cdr3_aa: CASWARGRGNSPLHF
cdr3_nt: TGTGCCAGTTGGGCCCGGGGTCGGGGTAATTCACCCCTCCACTTT
v_call: TRBV27
d_call: -
j_call: TRBJ1-6
clone_size: -

cdr3_aa: CASSPLSGGAYNEQFF
cdr3_nt: TGCGCCAGCAGCCCGCTAAGCGGGGGGGCTTACAATGAGCAGTTCTTC
v_call: TRBV5-1
d_call: TRBD2
j_call: TRBJ2-1
clone_size: -

cdr3_aa: CASSSGGNGNTIYF
cdr3_nt: TGTGCCAGCAGCTCTGGCGGGAACGGAAACACCATATATTTT
v_call: TRBV28
d_call: -
j_call: TRBJ1-3
clone_size: -

cdr3_aa: CASSPRGGSTDTQYF
cdr3_nt: TGTGCCAGCAGCCCCCGCGGGGGTAGCACAGATACGCAGTATTTT
v_call: TRBV7-2
d_call: TRBD2
j_call: TRBJ2-3
clone_size: -

cdr3_aa: CATQQGKNTEAFF
cdr3_nt: TGCGCCACCCAACAGGGGAAGAACACTGAAGCTTTCTTT
v_call: TRBV5-1
d_call: TRBD1
j_call: TRBJ1-1
clone_size: -

cdr3_aa: CASSVGGNEQFF
cdr3_nt: TGCGCCAGCAGTGTGGGAGGGAATGAGCAGTTCTTC
v_call: TRBV10-1
d_call: TRBD2
j_call: TRBJ2-1
clone_size: -

cdr3_aa: CASTGGAATYEQYF
cdr3_nt: TGTGCCAGCACTGGGGGGGCAGCAACCTACGAGCAGTACTTC
v_call: TRBV2
d_call: -
j_call: TRBJ2-7
clone_size: -

cdr3_aa: CASSLGTWNNSPLHF
cdr3_nt: TGTGCCAGCAGCTTAGGGACATGGAATAATTCACCCCTCCACTTT
v_call: TRBV7-2
d_call: -
j_call: TRBJ1-6
clone_size: -

cdr3_aa: CASSWAASGGANTGELFF
cdr3_nt: TGCGCCAGCAGCTGGGCGGCTAGCGGGGGGGCGAACACCGGGGAGCTGTTTTTT
v_call: TRBV5-1
d_call: TRBD2
j_call: TRBJ2-2
clone_size: -

cdr3_aa: CASSAGTNEKLFF
cdr3_nt: TGTGCCAGCTCAGCCGGGACTAATGAAAAACTGTTTTTT
v_call: TRBV18
d_call: -
j_call: TRBJ1-4
clone_size: -

cdr3_aa: CASSIDVSRVETQYF
cdr3_nt: TGCGCCAGCAGCATTGACGTATCGAGGGTGGAGACCCAGTACTTC
v_call: TRBV5-1
d_call: -
j_call: TRBJ2-5
clone_size: -

cdr3_aa: CASSSGIPTPYEQYF
cdr3_nt: TGTGCCAGCAGTTCCGGGATCCCGACCCCCTACGAGCAGTACTTC
v_call: TRBV6-5
d_call: -
j_call: TRBJ2-7
clone_size: -

cdr3_aa: CASSIGKAGLQETQYF
cdr3_nt: TGTGCCAGTAGTATCGGAAAAGCGGGACTCCAAGAGACCCAGTACTTC
v_call: TRBV19
d_call: TRBD2
j_call: TRBJ2-5
clone_size: -

cdr3_aa: CASSPGYNQPQHF
cdr3_nt: TGTGCCAGTAGTCCAGGGTACAATCAGCCCCAGCATTTT
v_call: TRBV19
d_call: -
j_call: TRBJ1-5
clone_size: -

cdr3_aa: CASKMDRAFNSPLHF
cdr3_nt: TGTGCCAGTAAGATGGACAGGGCCTTTAATTCACCCCTCCACTTT
v_call: TRBV19
d_call: TRBD1
j_call: TRBJ1-6
clone_size: -

cdr3_aa: CASSLGQGANTGELFF
cdr3_nt: TGTGCCAGTAGTTTAGGACAGGGGGCCAACACCGGGGAGCTGTTTTTT
v_call: TRBV19
d_call: TRBD1
j_call: TRBJ2-2
clone_size: few

cdr3_aa: CASSVGLGLAGTLMTDTQYF
cdr3_nt: TGTGCCAGCAGCGTAGGACTGGGACTAGCGGGGACCTTGATGACAGATACGCAGTATTTT
v_call: TRBV9
d_call: TRBD2
j_call: TRBJ2-3
clone_size: few

cdr3_aa: CASSLAVTGANVLTF
cdr3_nt: TGTGCCAGCAGTCTTGCGGTAACTGGGGCCAACGTCCTGACTTTC
v_call: TRBV28
d_call: -
j_call: TRBJ2-6
clone_size: -

cdr3_aa: CASSDQGYSPLHF
cdr3_nt: TGTGCCAGCAGTGACCAGGGGTATTCACCCCTCCACTTT
v_call: TRBV6-4
d_call: -
j_call: TRBJ1-6
clone_size: few

cdr3_aa: CSSSPSGGNTEAFF
cdr3_nt: TGTTCCAGCAGCCCGTCAGGGGGGAACACTGAAGCTTTCTTT
v_call: TRBV7-9
d_call: TRBD1
j_call: TRBJ1-1
clone_size: -

cdr3_aa: CAISDSPGLAGEEQYF
cdr3_nt: TGTGCCATCAGTGACTCTCCCGGCCTAGCGGGGGAAGAGCAGTACTTC
v_call: TRBV10-3
d_call: TRBD2
j_call: TRBJ2-7
clone_size: medium-sized